This entry concerns a single T cell receptor (beta chain). What antigen it recognizes has not been identified. Qualities for individual bases were not recorded, and no much larger clone is one base off. The cohort consisted of 600 or so healthy bone marrow donors. At the time of sampling, every cohort member was nominally healthy, though immune exposures that went unrecorded were likely present. The donor tested CMV seronegative and was one of the 352 seronegative cohort members. A peripheral blood sample was provided by each donor, and peripheral blood mononuclear cells were used for TCR beta sequencing. Genomic DNA extraction from the blood cell samples was performed with the Qiagen DNeasy Blood Extraction Kit. The record originates from a study of cytomegalovirus exposure and HLA in healthy donors (dated by TCRdb to about 2017). In the study overall: In an earlier analysis of approximately 640 of the donors, approximately 300 Gb of sequence data and about 110 million unique TCR beta sequences from about 179 million T cells were reported. Approximately 300 gigabases of sequencing data and about 92 million unique TCR sequences made up an early release that covered several hundred HLA-typed donors. The genetic ancestry cluster associated with self-reported Caucasian donors included 70% to 85% of the roughly 400 genotyped donors. The aim of the study was to test whether cataloging public T cell receptors could identify signatures of past pathogen exposure. The study profiled the T cell repertoires of 500 to 800 subjects by immunosequencing and related them to cytomegalovirus serostatus. Along with the approximately 670-subject first cohort, a separate validation cohort of approximately 110 different subjects was used. To predict cytomegalovirus infection status, the study brought together high-throughput TCR immunosequencing, statistical association of individual TCRs with disease status, and machine learning. A later analysis re-analyzed previously published TCR beta repertoires from roughly 690 donors and added high-resolution HLA genotyping to study TCR occurrence patterns. Rather than drawing on any new phenotypic data, the later analysis identified candidate immune exposures from TCR beta sequences and the way those sequences occurred across donors. To decide whether each TCR beta V gene segment behaved as functional or pseudogenic, an earlier analysis of some 600 of the donors relied on high-throughput TCR beta sequencing. Alongside the repertoire data, information on donor age, sex, ethnicity and CMV serostatus was compiled. A later genetic analysis used genome-wide SNP genotypes for about 65% of the 666 donors, treating that subset as a discovery cohort. Every discovery cohort repertoire had been produced on one sequencing platform. HLA typing included class I and class II loci at four-digit resolution. Typing coverage varied by locus: roughly 620-640 donors for A, B, C, DRB1 and DQB1; approximately 500 for DQA1; 606 for DPA1; approximately 490 for DPB1. Because of strong linkage in the cohort, 5 or 6 DR-DQ haplotypes were treated as single units for association and clustering. On average, around 200,000 unique TCR beta nucleotide sequences were sequenced per donor among fewer than 500 genotyped donors of the cohort, with roughly a sixth of those sequences being non-productive.

The library was obtained by the immunoSEQ multiplex PCR assay. For the multiplex PCR, a mixture combining 60 forward primers for TCR Vbeta segments and 13 reverse primers for TCR Jbeta segments was used. The CDR3 region of rearranged TCR beta genes was amplified from genomic DNA with a multiplex PCR assay. The amplified TCR beta libraries were sequenced on the Illumina HiSeq System as 87-base-pair reads. The original methods were these. Across the 600 to 700 repertoires, a later analysis counted approximately 83 million unique TCR beta chains, 9.5 million to 13 million of which were shared by at least two donors. A nearest-neighbor algorithm error-corrected the raw reads and collapsed the reads into unique sequences, merging closely related sequences to remove PCR and sequencing errors. Alignment of CDR3 sequences to IMGT reference sequences was used to assign V, D and J gene segments. For a sequence to be retained, at least a six-nucleotide match to both a V gene segment and a J gene segment was required. Rearrangements were called productive when the CDR3 lacked stop codons and stayed in frame with V and J; all others were non-productive. Following IMGT convention, CDR3 was defined as the stretch from the second conserved V-encoded cysteine to the conserved J-encoded phenylalanine. The earlier analysis of 500 to 600 of the donors excluded sequences that lacked an unambiguous match to a single V gene segment. In an earlier analysis of 500 to 750 of the donors, V segments were called functional above 56.7% productive rearrangements and were called segregating when the between-donor standard deviation exceeded 5%. A statistical classification framework was built for diagnosing cytomegalovirus status from the catalog of TCR beta chain sequences. In a later analysis, TCR nucleotide sequences were compared against IMGT/GENE-DB human TR gene sequences so that V and J genes could be assigned. Using the TCRdist pipeline, a later analysis assigned CDR3 sequences along with most-parsimonious VDJ recombination scenarios. In a later analysis, every TCR beta chain was defined by the combination of its CDR3 amino acid sequence and its V-gene family, and reads without a unique V-gene family were dropped. In a later analysis, approximately 590 highly shared, low-generation-probability nucleotide sequences were removed to address suspected cross-contamination and a sequencing artifact. A later analysis calculated a clonal expansion index for each public chain from normalized within-repertoire ranks of inferred template counts. Generation probabilities in a later analysis came from a VDJ recombination model fitted to out-of-frame rearrangements, and those results were checked against IGoR. Hypergeometric tests were used in a later analysis to score TCR-TCR, TCR-HLA and TCR-CMV co-occurrence, with a repertoire-size bias correction applied to the TCR pairs. To estimate false discovery rates, a later analysis permuted the HLA or CMV assignments 20 times. In a later analysis, co-occurring TCRs were grouped using DBSCAN, with TCRdist sequence similarity added in when clustering inside HLA-allele-positive subsets. Repertoires with fewer than 30,000 or more than 120,000 public chains were left out of co-occurrence clustering, as were a few repertoires with anomalous nucleotide sharing. In its TCRdb copy, this immuneACCESS table keeps in-frame sequences only and misses some clones. Where compared with another copy, unresolved V genes explain less than half of these, and the others have no known cause. For V, J and clone size, that table is used; D and trimming come from the DNA. Here the sample has about 160,000 clones; more than 60% occur a single time. Of the sample, more than 3.5% falls within the top ten clones.

Reading from cysteine to phenylalanine, the CDR3 counts 11 amino acids. Of all the DNA, just the CDR3 is kept, 33 bases in frame from base 1. The V and J ends are trimmed by 7 bases and 2 bases, leaving 9 bases between them. CDR1 SQVTM and CDR2 ANQGSEA were looked up in the germline V gene. Broad study findings and their caveats: At a false discovery rate of 0.05, a later analysis linked around 15,000 TCR beta sequences to specific HLA alleles. Several of the top co-occurrence clusters appeared to be linked to parvovirus B19, influenza, CMV and Epstein-Barr virus, according to a later analysis. Only TCR beta chains were sequenced in this cohort, and the absence of alpha or paired-chain data limited detectable features. Compared with the roughly 670-donor mean, donors in an Asian-associated ancestry cluster had fewer N-insertions in productive TCRs, according to a later genetic analysis. Because counts were too low, around 18 rarely observed V segments, including chromosome 9 orphons, were left out of the earlier analysis of 500 to 750 of the donors. When HLA alleles, especially DR and DQ, strongly co-occurred, TCR associations were difficult to assign to individual alleles. In vitro tests confirmed that a few of the cytomegalovirus-associated TCR beta chains recognize cytomegalovirus antigens. Because the 87-base-pair reads could not distinguish some IMGT-functional V segments, including TRBV6-2 and TRBV6-3, those segments were excluded. In a later analysis, HLA-associated TCR beta chains were found to be more clonally expanded and to have lower generation probabilities than equally common non-associated chains. The classifier was reported to diagnose cytomegalovirus status with high specificity and sensitivity in both the original and validation cohorts. For the cohort, immune exposure information was limited to CMV serostatus. Correlated functional status among segregating V segments might reflect linkage disequilibrium, but an unknown experimental factor could not be ruled out. Presence/absence analyses assumed roughly uniform sequencing depth across donors, an assumption that may not hold. In a later analysis, most CMV-associated TCR beta chains were found to appear HLA-restricted, with HLA associations seemingly driven largely by CMV exposure. The study gave a list of about 170 TCR beta chains associated with cytomegalovirus. In a later analysis, the rate of TCR association differed among HLA loci, with DRB1 alleles having the most associated TCRs and HLA-C alleles having the fewest. HLA typing was unavailable for some donors at each locus, so association tests used only the typed subset. A further reported finding was that TCR beta sequences accurately predicted the HLA-A and HLA-B alleles for most subjects in the first cohort. The authors suggested that the approach could potentially be generalized to other disease states and immunological phenotypes. A later genetic analysis associated a missense DCLRE1C variant with V-gene and J-gene trimming of TCR beta chains, and an independent cohort replicated the association. An earlier analysis of roughly 570 of the donors showed that most TCR beta V segments appeared in productive rearrangements either about 90% or about 30% of the time, which broadly matched IMGT annotations. While some public TCRs were present in many individuals, most TCR sequences turned up only very rarely across donors. The sequencing pipeline was judged likely to have produced a cluster of highly shared sequence variants as a technical artifact.

This receptor was identified in a man between 35 and 55 years old in good health and CMV-seronegative. Sequencing was done on a sample of PBMCs. The chain links TRBV29-1 with TRBJ2-7; D gene: possibly TRBD2, on 5 matching bases. The nucleotide sequence reads as follows: TGCAGCGCCTCCGGGACCTACGAGCAGTACTTC. Translated, it gives CSASGTYEQYF.